Following are 9 T cell receptor beta chains from one sample sequenced in a study of blood T cell repertoires in COVID-19. Libraries were prepared by immunoSEQ multiplex PCR; TCRdb keeps only in-frame clonotypes and omits some of them. The sample has some 57,000 clones, around 90% seen once. The sample was peripheral blood. These TCRs come from a man between 60 and 75 years old with active COVID-19.

A note on this clone: The sample has other DNA sequences that encode this CDR3 too. The CDR3 protein is CASGAGAGTGELFF. For the CDR3, the DNA is TGCGCCAGTGGGGCAGGGGCAGGAACCGGGGAGCTGTTTTTT. V and J are TRBV10-2 and TRBJ2-2; weak D call: TRBD1 (6 bases). Germline values: CDR1 WSHSY, CDR2 SAAADI. The CDR3 consists of 14 residues. The V end was cut by 9 bases, the J end by 5 bases, with 16 bases between.

The chain is built from TRBV10-3 and TRBJ1-1; 9 bases line up with TRBD1. Per germline, CDR1 ENHRY and CDR2 SYGVKD. The CDR3 runs to 13 residues. The V and J ends lost 7 bases and 4 bases, in that order; junction bases with no gene match: 4. As DNA, the CDR3 is TGTGCCATCAAGGGACAGGGTCGCACTGAAGCTTTCTTT. It yields the protein CAIKGQGRTEAFF.

The chain is built from TRBV5-8 and TRBJ2-4, with 8 nucleotides matching TRBD1. V gave up 3 bases and J gave up 9 bases; unmatched junction bases: 23. Germline V gives CDR1 SGHTS, CDR2 YDEGEE. The CDR3 contains 19 residues. CDR3 nucleotide sequence: TGTGCCAGCAGCTCCACATTCGGACAGGGAAGTGAGTTTTTAGGCATTCAGTACTTC. Translation: CASSSTFGQGSEFLGIQYF.

V gene TRBV29-1 combines with J gene TRBJ1-3; D gene unclear. V shed 2 bases and J shed 4 bases, with 9 bases lying between them. This CDR3 has 13 amino acids. Germline loops: CDR1 SQVTM, CDR2 ANQGSEA. The CDR3 nucleotides read TGCAGCGTTGAACGCGGGTCCGGAAACACCATATATTTT. Its translation: CSVERGSGNTIYF.

DNA for the CDR3: TGCGCCAGCAGGGAAGGTGCGGGGGTTAACCAAGAGACCCAGTACTTC. This gives the protein CASREGAGVNQETQYF. The chain employs TRBV5-1 and TRBJ2-5; TRBD2 agrees at 7 bases. Unmatched junction bases numbered 10, after V lost 5 bases and J lost 0 bases. The CDR3 length is 16 residues. Looked up from germline, CDR1 is SGHRS and CDR2 is YFSETQ. Complete variable domain (other parts from reference TRBV5-1 and TRBJ2-5): KAGVTQTPRYLIKTRGQQVTLSCSPISGHRSVSWYQQTPGQGLQFLFEYFSETQRNKGNFPGRFSGRQFSNSRSEMNVSTLELGDSALYLCASREGAGVNQETQYFGPGTRLLVL.

A remark on this clone: At the DNA level, this CDR3 is encoded by other sequences in the same sample as well. This sequence joins TRBV9 and TRBJ1-2; 8 bases map to TRBD1. V trimming: 0 bases; J trimming: 8 bases; junction bases outside the gene matches: 6. Germline CDR1 SGDLS, CDR2 YYNGEE. The CDR3 totals 14 residues. CDR3 region: CASSVAAQGDGYTF. The DNA for the CDR3 is TGTGCCAGCAGCGTAGCTGCACAGGGGGACGGCTACACCTTC. Full variable domain (remainder filled in from reference TRBV9 and TRBJ1-2): DSGVTQTPKHLITATGQRVTLRCSPRSGDLSVYWYQQSLDQGLQFLIQYYNGEERAKGNILERFSAQQFPDLHSELNLSSLELGDSALYFCASSVAAQGDGYTFGSGTRLTVV.

This chain uses TRBV28 with TRBJ1-1, with TRBD1 matching over 7 bases. Trimming at V came to 6 bases and at J to 2 bases, leaving 12 bases not matched to a gene. There are 16 residues in the CDR3. Germline-derived CDR1 and CDR2 are MDHEN and SYDVKM. DNA of the CDR3: TGTGCCAGCAGCCCAGGGACAGCCGGGAGTAACACTGAAGCTTTCTTT. Protein product: CASSPGTAGSNTEAFF. The whole variable domain, remainder taken from reference TRBV28 and TRBJ1-1, is DVKVTQSSRYLVKRTGEKVFLECVQDMDHENMFWYRQDPGLGLRLIYFSYDVKMKEKGDIPEGYSVSREKKERFSLILESASTNQTSMYLCASSPGTAGSNTEAFFGQGTRLTVV.

In this sample, this clone turned up once. The chain has TRBV4-1 and TRBJ2-5; the match to TRBD2 covers 7 bases. This CDR3 contains 14 residues. CDR1 MGHRA and CDR2 YSYEKL come from the germline V gene. After removal of 3 bases from V and 4 bases from J, the junction contained 5 bases not matched to a gene. The CDR3 DNA reads as TGCGCCAGCAGCCACCCCTCGGGGGGAGAGACCCAGTACTTC. It specifies CASSHPSGGETQYF.

The chain couples TRBV28 to TRBJ1-6; 10 bases map to TRBD1. Germline CDR1 is MDHEN and CDR2 is SYDVKM. CDR3 length: 14 amino acids. The ends lost 2 bases at V and 9 bases at J; junction bases unmatched: 1. The CDR3 here is CASSLGTGVSPLHF. CDR3 sequence (DNA): TGTGCCAGCAGTTTAGGGACAGGGGTTTCACCCCTCCACTTT. Together with reference TRBV28 and TRBJ1-6, the CDR3 gives the full variable domain: DVKVTQSSRYLVKRTGEKVFLECVQDMDHENMFWYRQDPGLGLRLIYFSYDVKMKEKGDIPEGYSVSREKKERFSLILESASTNQTSMYLCASSLGTGVSPLHFGNGTRLTVT.